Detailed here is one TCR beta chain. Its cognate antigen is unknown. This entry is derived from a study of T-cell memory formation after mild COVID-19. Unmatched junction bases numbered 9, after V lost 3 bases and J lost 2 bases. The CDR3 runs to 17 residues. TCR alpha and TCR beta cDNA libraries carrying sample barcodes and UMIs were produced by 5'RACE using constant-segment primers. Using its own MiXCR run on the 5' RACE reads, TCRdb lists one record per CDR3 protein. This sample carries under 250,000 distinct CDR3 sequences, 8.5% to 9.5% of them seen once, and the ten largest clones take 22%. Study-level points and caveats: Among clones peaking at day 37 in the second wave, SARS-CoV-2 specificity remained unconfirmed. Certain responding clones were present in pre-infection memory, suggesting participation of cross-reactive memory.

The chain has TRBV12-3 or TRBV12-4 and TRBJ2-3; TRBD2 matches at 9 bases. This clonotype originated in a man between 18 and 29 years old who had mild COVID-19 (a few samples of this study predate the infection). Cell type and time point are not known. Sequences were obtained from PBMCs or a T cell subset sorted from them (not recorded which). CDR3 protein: CASSFRLAAYNTDTQYF. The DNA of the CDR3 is TGTGCCAGCAGTTTTAGACTAGCGGCTTACAACACAGATACGCAGTATTTT.